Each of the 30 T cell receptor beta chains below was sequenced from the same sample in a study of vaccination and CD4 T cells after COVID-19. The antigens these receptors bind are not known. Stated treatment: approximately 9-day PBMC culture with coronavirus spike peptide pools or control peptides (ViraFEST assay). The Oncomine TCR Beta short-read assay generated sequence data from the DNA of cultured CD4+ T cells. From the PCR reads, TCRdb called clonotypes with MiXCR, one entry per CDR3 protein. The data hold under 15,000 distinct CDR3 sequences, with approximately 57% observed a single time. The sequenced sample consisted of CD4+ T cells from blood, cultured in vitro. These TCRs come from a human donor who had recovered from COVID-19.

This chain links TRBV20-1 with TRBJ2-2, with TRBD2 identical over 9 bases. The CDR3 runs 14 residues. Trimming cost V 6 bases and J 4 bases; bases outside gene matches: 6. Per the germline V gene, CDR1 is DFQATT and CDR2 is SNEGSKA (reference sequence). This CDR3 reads CSAEAGGFTGELFF. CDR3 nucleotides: TGCAGTGCCGAAGCGGGAGGATTCACCGGGGAGCTGTTTTTT.

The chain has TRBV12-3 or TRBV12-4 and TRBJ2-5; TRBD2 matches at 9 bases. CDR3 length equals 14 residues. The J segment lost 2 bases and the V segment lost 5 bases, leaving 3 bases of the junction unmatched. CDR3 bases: TGTGCCAGCAGTCTGACTAGCGGACAAGAGACCCAGTACTTC. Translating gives CASSLTSGQETQYF.

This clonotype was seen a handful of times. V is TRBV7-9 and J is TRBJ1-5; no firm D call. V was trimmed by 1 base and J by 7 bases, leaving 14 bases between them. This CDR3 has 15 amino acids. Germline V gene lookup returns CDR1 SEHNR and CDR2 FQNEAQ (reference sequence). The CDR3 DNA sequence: TGTGCCAGCAGCTTAGGGCTCGGAGGTAGCCAGCCCCAGCATTTT. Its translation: CASSLGLGGSQPQHF.

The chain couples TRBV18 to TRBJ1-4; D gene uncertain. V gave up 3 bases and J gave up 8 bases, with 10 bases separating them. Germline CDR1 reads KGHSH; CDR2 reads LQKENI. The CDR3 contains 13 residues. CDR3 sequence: CASSPNRREKLFF. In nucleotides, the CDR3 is TGTGCCAGCTCACCGAACCGGAGGGAAAAACTGTTTTTT.

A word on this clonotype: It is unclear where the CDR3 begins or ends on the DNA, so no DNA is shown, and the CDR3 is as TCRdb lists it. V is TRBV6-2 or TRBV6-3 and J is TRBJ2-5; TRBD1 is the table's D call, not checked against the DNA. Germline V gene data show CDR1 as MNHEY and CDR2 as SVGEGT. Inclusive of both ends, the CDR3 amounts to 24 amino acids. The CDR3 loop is CASTNQTSMYLCASSDSHGETQYF.

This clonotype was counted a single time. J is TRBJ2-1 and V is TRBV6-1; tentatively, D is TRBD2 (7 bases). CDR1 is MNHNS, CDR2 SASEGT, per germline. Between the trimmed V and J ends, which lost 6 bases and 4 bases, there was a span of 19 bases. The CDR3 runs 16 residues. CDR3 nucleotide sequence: TGTGCCAGCAGCGCGGCTGGGGGCGGGAGTTACAATGAGCAGTTCTTC. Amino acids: CASSAAGGGSYNEQFF.

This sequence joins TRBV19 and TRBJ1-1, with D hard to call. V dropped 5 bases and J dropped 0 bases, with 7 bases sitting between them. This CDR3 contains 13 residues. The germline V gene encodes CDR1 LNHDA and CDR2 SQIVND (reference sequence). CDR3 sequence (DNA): TGTGCCAGTAGTTGGGAAATGAACACTGAAGCTTTCTTT. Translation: CASSWEMNTEAFF.

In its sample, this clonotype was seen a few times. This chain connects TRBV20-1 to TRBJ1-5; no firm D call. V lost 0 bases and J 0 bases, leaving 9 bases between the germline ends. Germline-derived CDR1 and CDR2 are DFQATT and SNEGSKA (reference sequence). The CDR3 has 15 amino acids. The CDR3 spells CSARDMSYSNQPQHF. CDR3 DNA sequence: TGCAGTGCTAGAGATATGAGCTATAGCAATCAGCCCCAGCATTTT.

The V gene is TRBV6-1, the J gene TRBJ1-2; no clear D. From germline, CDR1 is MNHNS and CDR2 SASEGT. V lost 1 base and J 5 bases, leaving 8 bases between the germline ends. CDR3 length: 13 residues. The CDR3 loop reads CASSEGLRYGYTF. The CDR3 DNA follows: TGTGCCAGCAGTGAAGGTCTTAGGTATGGCTACACCTTC.

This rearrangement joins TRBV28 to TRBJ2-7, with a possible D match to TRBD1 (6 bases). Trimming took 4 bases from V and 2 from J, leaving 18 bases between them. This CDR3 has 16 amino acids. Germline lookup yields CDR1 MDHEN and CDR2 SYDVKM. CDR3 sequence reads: CASSSSGQTITYEQYF. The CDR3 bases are TGTGCCAGCAGTTCCTCGGGACAAACAATAACCTACGAGCAGTACTTC.

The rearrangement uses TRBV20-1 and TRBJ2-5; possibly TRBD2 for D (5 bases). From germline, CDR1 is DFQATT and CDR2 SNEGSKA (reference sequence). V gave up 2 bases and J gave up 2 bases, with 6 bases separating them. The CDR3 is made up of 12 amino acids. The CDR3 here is CSARWRQETQYF. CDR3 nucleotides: TGCAGTGCTAGATGGAGGCAAGAGACCCAGTACTTC.

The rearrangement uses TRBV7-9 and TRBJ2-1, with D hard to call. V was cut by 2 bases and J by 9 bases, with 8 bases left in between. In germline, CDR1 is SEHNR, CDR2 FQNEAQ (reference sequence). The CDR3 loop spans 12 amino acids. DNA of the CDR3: TGTGCCAGCAGCTTAAGCGCCGGTGAGCAGTTCTTC. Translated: CASSLSAGEQFF.

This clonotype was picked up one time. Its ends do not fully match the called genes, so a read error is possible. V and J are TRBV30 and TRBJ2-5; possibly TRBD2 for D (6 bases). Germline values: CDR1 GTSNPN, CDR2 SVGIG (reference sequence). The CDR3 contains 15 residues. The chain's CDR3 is CAWSPRGARGETLYF. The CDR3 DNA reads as TGTGCCTGGAGTCCGCGCGGGGCCCGAGGAGAGACCCTGTACTTC.

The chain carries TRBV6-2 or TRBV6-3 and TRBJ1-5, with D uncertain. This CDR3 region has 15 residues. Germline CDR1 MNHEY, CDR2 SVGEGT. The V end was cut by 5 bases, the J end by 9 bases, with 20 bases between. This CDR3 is CASSDNRPDVWPQHF. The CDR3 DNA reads TGTGCCAGCAGTGACAATAGACCGGACGTGTGGCCCCAGCATTTT.

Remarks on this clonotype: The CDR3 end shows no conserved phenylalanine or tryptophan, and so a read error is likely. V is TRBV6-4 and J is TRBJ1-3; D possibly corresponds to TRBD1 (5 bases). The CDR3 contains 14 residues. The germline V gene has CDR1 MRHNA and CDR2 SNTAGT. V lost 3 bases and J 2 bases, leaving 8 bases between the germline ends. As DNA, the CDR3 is TGTGCCAGCAGTGAACCAGGGACTGGAAACACCATATATTTG. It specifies CASSEPGTGNTIYL.

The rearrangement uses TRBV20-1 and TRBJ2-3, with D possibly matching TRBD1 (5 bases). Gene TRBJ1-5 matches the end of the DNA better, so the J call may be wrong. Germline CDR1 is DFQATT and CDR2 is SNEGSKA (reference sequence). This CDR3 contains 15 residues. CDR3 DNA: TGCAGTGCTAGGGTAGGGGAAACAATCACAGATACGCAGCATTTT. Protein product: CSARVGETITDTQHF.

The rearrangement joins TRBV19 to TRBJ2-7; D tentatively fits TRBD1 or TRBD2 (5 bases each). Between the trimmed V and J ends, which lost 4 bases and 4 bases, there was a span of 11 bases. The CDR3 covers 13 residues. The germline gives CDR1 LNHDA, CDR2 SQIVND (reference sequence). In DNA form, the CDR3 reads TGTGCCAGTAGTACGACCTGGGGGTACGAGCAGTACTTC. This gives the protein CASSTTWGYEQYF.

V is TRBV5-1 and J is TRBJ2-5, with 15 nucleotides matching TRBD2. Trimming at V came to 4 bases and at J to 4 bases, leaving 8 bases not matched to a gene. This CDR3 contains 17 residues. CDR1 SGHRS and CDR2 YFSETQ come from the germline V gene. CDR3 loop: CASSASKGLAGGETQYF. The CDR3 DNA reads TGCGCCAGCAGCGCCTCGAAGGGACTAGCGGGAGGAGAGACCCAGTACTTC.

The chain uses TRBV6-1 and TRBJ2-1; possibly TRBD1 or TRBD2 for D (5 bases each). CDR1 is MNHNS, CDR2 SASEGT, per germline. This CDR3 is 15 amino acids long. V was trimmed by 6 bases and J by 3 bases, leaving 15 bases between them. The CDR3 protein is CASSDIRDGYNEQFF. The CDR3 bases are TGTGCCAGCAGCGATATCAGGGACGGCTACAATGAGCAGTTCTTC.

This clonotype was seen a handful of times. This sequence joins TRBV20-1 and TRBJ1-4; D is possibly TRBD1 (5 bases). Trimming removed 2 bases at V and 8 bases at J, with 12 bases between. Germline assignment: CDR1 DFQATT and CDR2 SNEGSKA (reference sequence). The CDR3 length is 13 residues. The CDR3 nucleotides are TGCAGTGCTAGATCCGACAGTTTGGAAAAACTGTTTTTT. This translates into CSARSDSLEKLFF.

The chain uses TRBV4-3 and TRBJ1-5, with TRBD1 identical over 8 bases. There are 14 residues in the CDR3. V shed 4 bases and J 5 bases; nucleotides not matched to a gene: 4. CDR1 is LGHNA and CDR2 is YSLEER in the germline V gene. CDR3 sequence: CASSRETGDQPQHF. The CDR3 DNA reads TGCGCCAGCAGCCGAGAGACAGGGGATCAGCCCCAGCATTTT.

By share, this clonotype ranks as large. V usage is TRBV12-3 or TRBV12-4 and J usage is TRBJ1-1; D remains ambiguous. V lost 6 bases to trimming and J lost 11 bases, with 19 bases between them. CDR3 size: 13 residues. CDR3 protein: CASSFLQGGRAFF. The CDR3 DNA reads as TGTGCCAGCAGCTTCCTACAAGGAGGGAGGGCTTTCTTT.

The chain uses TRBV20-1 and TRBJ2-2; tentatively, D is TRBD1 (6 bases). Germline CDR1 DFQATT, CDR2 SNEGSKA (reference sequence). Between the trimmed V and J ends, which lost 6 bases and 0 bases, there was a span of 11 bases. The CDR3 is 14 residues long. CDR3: CSAKTGPNTGELFF. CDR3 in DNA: TGCAGTGCCAAGACAGGTCCGAACACCGGGGAGCTGTTTTTT.

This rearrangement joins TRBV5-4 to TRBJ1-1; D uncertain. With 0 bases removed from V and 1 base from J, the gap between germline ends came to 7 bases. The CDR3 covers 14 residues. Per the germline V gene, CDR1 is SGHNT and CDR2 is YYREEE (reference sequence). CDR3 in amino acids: CASSLEQRNTEAFF. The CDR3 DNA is TGTGCCAGCAGCTTGGAACAGAGGAACACTGAAGCTTTCTTT.

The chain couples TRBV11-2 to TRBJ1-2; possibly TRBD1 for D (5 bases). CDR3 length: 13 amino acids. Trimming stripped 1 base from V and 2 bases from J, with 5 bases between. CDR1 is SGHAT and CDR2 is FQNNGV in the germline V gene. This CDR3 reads CASSLGQNYGYTF. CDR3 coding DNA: TGTGCCAGCAGCTTAGGACAGAACTATGGCTACACCTTC.

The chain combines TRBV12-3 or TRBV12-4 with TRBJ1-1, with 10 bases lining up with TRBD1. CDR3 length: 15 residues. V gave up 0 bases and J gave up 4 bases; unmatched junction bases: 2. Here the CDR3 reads CASSLARDRGTEAFF. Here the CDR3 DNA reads TGTGCCAGCAGTTTAGCGCGGGACAGGGGCACTGAAGCTTTCTTT.

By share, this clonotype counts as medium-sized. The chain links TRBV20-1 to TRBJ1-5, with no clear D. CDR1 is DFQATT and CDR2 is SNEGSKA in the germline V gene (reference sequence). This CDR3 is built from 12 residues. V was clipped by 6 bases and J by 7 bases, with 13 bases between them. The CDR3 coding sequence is TGCAGTGCCGTCGAGGGAGGGCAGCCCCAGCATTTT. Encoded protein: CSAVEGGQPQHF.

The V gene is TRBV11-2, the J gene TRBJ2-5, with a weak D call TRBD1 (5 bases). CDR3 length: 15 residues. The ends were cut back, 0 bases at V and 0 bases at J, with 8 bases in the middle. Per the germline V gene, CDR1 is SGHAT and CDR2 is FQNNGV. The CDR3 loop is CASSLDAGHQETQYF. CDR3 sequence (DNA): TGTGCCAGCAGCTTAGACGCAGGGCACCAAGAGACCCAGTACTTC.

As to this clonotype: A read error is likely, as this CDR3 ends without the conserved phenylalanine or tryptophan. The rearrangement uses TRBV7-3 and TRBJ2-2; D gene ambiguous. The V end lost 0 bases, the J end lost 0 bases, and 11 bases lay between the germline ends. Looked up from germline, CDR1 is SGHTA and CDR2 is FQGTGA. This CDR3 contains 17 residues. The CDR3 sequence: CASSLTRENTNTGELFL. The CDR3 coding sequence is TGTGCCAGCAGCTTAACTAGAGAGAACACGAACACCGGGGAGCTGTTTCTT.

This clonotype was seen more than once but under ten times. The CDR3 reads CASSPGLARDTQYF. In nucleotides, the CDR3 is TGTGCCAGCAGCCCGGGACTAGCGCGGGATACGCAGTATTTT. This chain connects TRBV7-2 to TRBJ2-3; the match to TRBD2 covers 10 bases. The CDR3 has 14 residues. V gave up 5 bases and J gave up 6 bases; unmatched junction bases: 5. CDR1 and CDR2 (germline): SGHTA, FQGNSA.